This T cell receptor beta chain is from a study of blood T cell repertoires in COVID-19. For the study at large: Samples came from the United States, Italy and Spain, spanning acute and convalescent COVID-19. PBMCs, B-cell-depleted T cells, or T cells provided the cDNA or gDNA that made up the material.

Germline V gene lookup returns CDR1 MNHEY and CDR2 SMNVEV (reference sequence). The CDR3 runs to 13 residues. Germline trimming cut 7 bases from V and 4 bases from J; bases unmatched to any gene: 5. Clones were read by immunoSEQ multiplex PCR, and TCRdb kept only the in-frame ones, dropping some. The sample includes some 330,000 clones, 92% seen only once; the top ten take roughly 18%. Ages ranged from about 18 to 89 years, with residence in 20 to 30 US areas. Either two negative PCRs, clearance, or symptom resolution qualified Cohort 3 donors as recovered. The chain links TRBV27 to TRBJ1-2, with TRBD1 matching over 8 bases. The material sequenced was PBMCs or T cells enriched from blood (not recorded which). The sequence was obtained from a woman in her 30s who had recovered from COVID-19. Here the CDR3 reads CASTSDRGYGYTF. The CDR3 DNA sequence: TGTGCCAGCACGAGCGACAGGGGCTATGGCTACACCTTC.